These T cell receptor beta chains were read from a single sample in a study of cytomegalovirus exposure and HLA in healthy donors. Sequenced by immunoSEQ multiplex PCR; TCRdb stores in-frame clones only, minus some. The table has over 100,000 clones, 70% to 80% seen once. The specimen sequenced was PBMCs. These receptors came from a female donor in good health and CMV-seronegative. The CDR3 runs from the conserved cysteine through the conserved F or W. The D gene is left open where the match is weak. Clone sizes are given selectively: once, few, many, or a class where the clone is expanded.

cdr3_aa: CASTSASGGYITDTQYF
cdr3_nt: TGTGCCAGCACTTCGGCTAGCGGGGGGTACATCACAGATACGCAGTATTTT
d_call: TRBD2
j_call: TRBJ2-3
clone_size: -
v_call: TRBV2

cdr3_aa: CASSRSGGSYNEQFF
cdr3_nt: TGTGCCAGCAGTCGGAGCGGGGGCTCCTACAATGAGCAGTTCTTC
d_call: TRBD2
j_call: TRBJ2-1
clone_size: once
v_call: TRBV6-4

cdr3_aa: CASSVISEGRETQYF
cdr3_nt: TGTGCCAGCAGCGTCATAAGCGAGGGTAGAGAGACCCAGTACTTC
d_call: -
j_call: TRBJ2-5
clone_size: -
v_call: TRBV9

cdr3_aa: CASSPLSSGNTIYF
cdr3_nt: TGTGCCAGCAGCCCCCTTTCCTCTGGAAACACCATATATTTT
d_call: -
j_call: TRBJ1-3
clone_size: few
v_call: TRBV7-2

cdr3_aa: CASSLSSGQGSQPQHF
cdr3_nt: TGTGCCAGCAGTTTATCATCGGGACAGGGAAGTCAGCCCCAGCATTTT
d_call: TRBD1
j_call: TRBJ1-5
clone_size: -
v_call: TRBV27

cdr3_aa: CASKRVGNTIYF
cdr3_nt: TGTGCCAGCAAGAGGGTTGGAAACACCATATATTTT
d_call: -
j_call: TRBJ1-3
clone_size: -
v_call: TRBV28

cdr3_aa: CSASAAEAPFF
cdr3_nt: TGCAGTGCTAGCGCAGCGGAGGCGCCGTTCTTC
d_call: -
j_call: TRBJ2-1
clone_size: few
v_call: TRBV20-1

cdr3_aa: CASSQDSAGAPVDGEQYF
cdr3_nt: TGCGCCAGCAGCCAAGATTCGGCGGGGGCGCCGGTAGACGGCGAGCAGTACTTC
d_call: -
j_call: TRBJ2-7
clone_size: -
v_call: TRBV4-3

cdr3_aa: CAISLTGDRNTIYF
cdr3_nt: TGTGCCATCAGTTTGACAGGGGATCGAAACACCATATATTTT
d_call: TRBD1
j_call: TRBJ1-3
clone_size: -
v_call: TRBV10-3

cdr3_aa: CASSYRPLGGYTF
cdr3_nt: TGTGCCAGCAGTTACAGACCCCTCGGGGGCTACACCTTC
d_call: -
j_call: TRBJ1-2
clone_size: few
v_call: TRBV6-5

cdr3_aa: CASSYARTGGSYGYTF
cdr3_nt: TGTGCCAGCAGTTACGCCAGAACAGGGGGCAGCTATGGCTACACCTTC
d_call: TRBD1
j_call: TRBJ1-2
clone_size: few
v_call: TRBV10-3

cdr3_aa: CASSSRPGGAYNEQFF
cdr3_nt: TGTGCCAGCAGCTCAAGGCCCGGGGGGGCCTACAATGAGCAGTTCTTC
d_call: TRBD2
j_call: TRBJ2-1
clone_size: -
v_call: TRBV9

cdr3_aa: CAWSVGLGANEQFF
cdr3_nt: TGTGCCTGGAGTGTAGGACTGGGGGCGAATGAGCAGTTCTTC
d_call: -
j_call: TRBJ2-1
clone_size: few
v_call: TRBV30

cdr3_aa: CASSRGGGGTYEQYF
cdr3_nt: TGTGCCAGCAGTCGGGGGGGCGGGGGGACCTACGAGCAGTACTTC
d_call: TRBD2
j_call: TRBJ2-7
clone_size: -
v_call: TRBV27

cdr3_aa: CASSAGTSNTDTQYF
cdr3_nt: TGTGCCAGCAGCGCCGGGACTTCGAACACAGATACGCAGTATTTT
d_call: -
j_call: TRBJ2-3
clone_size: -
v_call: TRBV5-6

cdr3_aa: CASSGNGQVVGNTIYF
cdr3_nt: TGTGCCAGCAGTGGCAATGGGCAGGTTGTTGGAAACACCATATATTTT
d_call: -
j_call: TRBJ1-3
clone_size: -
v_call: TRBV28

cdr3_aa: CASIYRVGNTEAFF
cdr3_nt: TGTGCCAGCATTTACAGGGTGGGTAACACTGAAGCTTTCTTT
d_call: -
j_call: TRBJ1-1
clone_size: -
v_call: TRBV6-1